This T cell receptor (beta chain) was sequenced in a study of T cells after yellow fever vaccination. Study outcomes and limitations: Overlap between CD4 and CD8 compartments was detected for a small share of clonotypes. By day 5 rather than day 15, the secondary response had peaked, though it was weaker.

On this clonotype itself: What it binds is unknown.

In germline, CDR1 is SGHRS, CDR2 YFSETQ. CDR3 length: 14 amino acids. V lost 0 bases, J lost 0 bases, and 7 bases lay in between. A 5'RACE template-switching step, the method used to make TCR cDNA, added a universal primer site and UMIs. Using its own MiXCR run on the 5' RACE reads, TCRdb lists one record per CDR3 protein. The profile shows about 550,000 distinct CDR3 sequences, under 25% of them singletons. V and J are TRBV5-1 and TRBJ2-7; D is unresolved. This TCR was recovered from a man younger than 45 who received the YFV17D yellow fever vaccine. Sequencing used PBMCs, obtained 15 days after the yellow fever booster vaccination. The CDR3 bases are TGCGCCAGCAGCTTGGAGCGAAGCTCCTACGAGCAGTACTTC. Translated: CASSLERSSYEQYF.